This T cell receptor beta chain was obtained from a study of blood T cell repertoires in COVID-19. Study context: PBMCs, B-cell-depleted T cells, or T cells provided the cDNA or gDNA that made up the material.

Some clones are missing from TCRdb's copy, which holds only in-frame ones; the method was immunoSEQ multiplex PCR. The sample has some 260,000 clones; approximately 91% are singletons. V trimming: 5 bases; J trimming: 3 bases; junction bases outside the gene matches: 5. Germline values: CDR1 KGHSH, CDR2 LQKENI. There are 15 residues in the CDR3. Sequenced material: peripheral blood. The origin of this receptor is a woman aged 30 to 39 with acute or convalescent COVID-19. The chain has TRBV18 and TRBJ2-1; TRBD2 agrees at 9 bases. CDR3 amino acids: CASSESGGYYNEQFF. The CDR3 region has the DNA TGTGCCAGCTCAGAAAGCGGGGGGTACTACAATGAGCAGTTCTTC.